This is a list of T cell receptor beta chains from one sample in a study of CD8 T cells in ankylosing spondylitis. TCRdb ran MiXCR on the 5' RACE reads and lists one entry per CDR3 protein. This table holds under 130,000 distinct CDR3 sequences, about 25% found once. The sequenced material came from synovial fluid, either unsorted or a sorted T cell fraction (not recorded which). These receptors originate from a male donor with ankylosing spondylitis. CDR3s include the opening cysteine and the closing phenylalanine or tryptophan. D genes are given only for firm matches. The size field is filled for only some rows; it gives once, few, many or a size class.

v_call,clone_size,j_call,d_call,cdr3_nt,cdr3_aa
TRBV5-4,few,TRBJ2-3,NA,TGTGCCAGCAGCTTGGCCATAGGGGCTACTAGCACAGATACGCAGTATTTT,CASSLAIGATSTDTQYF
TRBV15,NA,TRBJ1-2,NA,TGTGCCACCAGCAGGGAAGTTGGGGGCATCTATGGCTACACCTTC,CATSREVGGIYGYTF
TRBV11-3,NA,TRBJ2-3,NA,TGTGCCAGCAGCTTAGTCACTAGCACAGATACGCAGTATTTT,CASSLVTSTDTQYF
TRBV7-2,NA,TRBJ2-1,NA,TGTGCCAGCAGCTTAGGCTCCCGACATTCGGTCTACAATGAGCAGTTCTTC,CASSLGSRHSVYNEQFF
TRBV27,many,TRBJ1-5,NA,TGTGCCAGCAGTCCTGACGGGGCGAGGCAGCCCCAGCATTTT,CASSPDGARQPQHF
TRBV5-1,NA,TRBJ1-4,NA,TGCGCCAGCAGCTTGGGATTCGGACAGTTTGATGAGAAACTGTTTTTT,CASSLGFGQFDEKLFF
TRBV7-8,few,TRBJ1-5,NA,TGTGCCAGCAGCTCTCTAAACCGGGGCGATCAGCCCCAGCATTTT,CASSSLNRGDQPQHF
TRBV11-2,NA,TRBJ2-1,TRBD2,TGTGCCAGCAGCTTAACTAGCGGCCTCTCCTACAATGAGCAGTTCTTC,CASSLTSGLSYNEQFF
TRBV2,NA,TRBJ2-1,TRBD1,TGTGCCACAAGCCGGGACAGAAACAATGAGCAGTTCTTC,CATSRDRNNEQFF
TRBV12-3/TRBV12-4,few,TRBJ2-4,NA,TGTGCCAGCAGTCGGGACCTAGGCGCCAAAAACATTCAGTACTTC,CASSRDLGAKNIQYF
TRBV7-9,many,TRBJ2-1,TRBD2,TGTGCCAGCAGCTTAGTGGTCACTAGCGGGAGGAGTCAGCAGTTCTTC,CASSLVVTSGRSQQFF
TRBV12-3/TRBV12-4,many,TRBJ2-1,TRBD2,TGTGCCAGCAGTTTAGGGACTAGCGGCTACAATGAGCAGTTCTTC,CASSLGTSGYNEQFF
TRBV27,few,TRBJ1-2,TRBD1,TGTGCCAGCAGTTTCAAATGGACAGGGGGGTATGGCTACACCTTC,CASSFKWTGGYGYTF
TRBV11-3,NA,TRBJ2-5,NA,TGTGCCAGCAGCTTAGATCGGGCAGGGACCCAGTACTTC,CASSLDRAGTQYF
TRBV9,NA,TRBJ2-1,TRBD2,TGTGCCAGCAGCGTAGCTCCAACTAGCGGGAGTCAAGGTGAGCAGTTCTTC,CASSVAPTSGSQGEQFF
TRBV11-2,many,TRBJ2-7,NA,TGTGCCAGCAGCTTAGCCCAGGGATACTACGAGCAGTACTTC,CASSLAQGYYEQYF
TRBV5-1,NA,TRBJ1-2,NA,TGCGCCAGCAGCTTCAAGGGGTCCTATGGCTACACCTTC,CASSFKGSYGYTF
TRBV28,NA,TRBJ2-7,NA,TGTGCCAGCACAAAAGTGGGACGGCTCTACGAGCAGTACTTC,CASTKVGRLYEQYF
TRBV11-2,few,TRBJ2-3,TRBD2,TGTGCCAGCAGCTTTAGCGGGAGTATTTATACAGATACGCAGTATTTT,CASSFSGSIYTDTQYF
TRBV11-1,NA,TRBJ2-3,NA,TGTGCCAGCAGCCCCCAGGGAGGATCAGATACGCAGTATTTT,CASSPQGGSDTQYF
TRBV12-3/TRBV12-4,NA,TRBJ1-1,NA,TGTGCCAGCAGCCAGGACACTGAAGCTTTCTTT,CASSQDTEAFF
TRBV24-1,NA,TRBJ2-2,TRBD2,TGTGCCACCAGGGCTAGCGGGAGAGACACCGGGGAGCTGTTTTTT,CATRASGRDTGELFF
TRBV20-1,few,TRBJ2-5,TRBD2,TGCAGTGCTAGAGATTTACTAGCGGCCAAATACAAGGAGACCCAGTACTTC,CSARDLLAAKYKETQYF
TRBV5-1,NA,TRBJ2-2,NA,TGCGCCAGCAGCCAACCCGGCGGTACCGGGGAGCTGTTTTTT,CASSQPGGTGELFF
TRBV5-1,NA,TRBJ2-2,NA,TGCGCCAGCAGATCCGGGACAAGGAATACCGGGGAGCTGTTTTTT,CASRSGTRNTGELFF
TRBV6-7,NA,TRBJ2-3,NA,TGTGCCAGCAGAATCTCAGTATCTAGCACAGATACGCAGTATTTT,CASRISVSSTDTQYF
TRBV13,many,TRBJ2-2,TRBD2,TGTGCCAGCAGCTTAGGGCAAGCGGGAGCAGGCGAGAACACCGGGGAGCTGTTTTTT,CASSLGQAGAGENTGELFF
TRBV6-4,many,TRBJ2-1,TRBD2,TGTGCCAGCAGCCCAGCGGGAGGTGGGTCCTACAATGAGCAGTTCTTC,CASSPAGGGSYNEQFF
TRBV14,many,TRBJ2-1,NA,TGTGCCAGCAGCTACTCCTACAATGAGCAGTTCTTC,CASSYSYNEQFF
TRBV11-2,once,TRBJ2-3,TRBD2,TGTGCCAGCAGCCTGACTAGCGGAGATACGCAGTATTTT,CASSLTSGDTQYF
TRBV30,NA,TRBJ2-3,TRBD2,TGTGCCTGGAGTTCACGGGACTATCCTAGCACAGATACGCAGTATTTT,CAWSSRDYPSTDTQYF
TRBV20-1,few,TRBJ2-1,NA,TGCAGTGCTAGAGATTGGGGGGAGCGGTACAATGAGCAGTTCTTC,CSARDWGERYNEQFF
TRBV7-2,NA,TRBJ2-7,NA,TGTGCCAGCAGCTTCGGACCTTCCCCCTCCTACGAGCAGTACTTC,CASSFGPSPSYEQYF
TRBV20-1,few,TRBJ2-1,TRBD2,TGCAGCAGCAACGCTGGACTAGCGGGCACCTACAATGAGCAGTTCTTC,CSSNAGLAGTYNEQFF
TRBV27,few,TRBJ2-1,NA,TGTGCCAGCAGTTTTAGGGGGACCTACAATGAGCAGTTCTTC,CASSFRGTYNEQFF
TRBV20-1,NA,TRBJ1-2,TRBD1,TGCAGTGCTAGAGTGGGGACAGTCGGTAATGGCTACACCTTC,CSARVGTVGNGYTF
TRBV20-1,large,TRBJ2-5,NA,TGCAGTGCTAGAGATTACGGGGTGGCCCAGTACTTC,CSARDYGVAQYF
TRBV12-3/TRBV12-4,few,TRBJ1-5,NA,TGTGCCAGCAACCCGGGAGGGGCGGACAATCAGCCCCAGCATTTT,CASNPGGADNQPQHF
TRBV5-4,few,TRBJ2-1,NA,TGTGCCAGCAGCTTCAACCCAATCGGTGAGCAGTTCTTC,CASSFNPIGEQFF
TRBV15,NA,TRBJ1-1,NA,TGTGCCACCAGCAGAGATCTGGACAGCGAAGCTTTCTTT,CATSRDLDSEAFF
TRBV5-1,few,TRBJ1-2,TRBD1,TGCGCCAGCAGCTCCGGGACAGGGGACTATGGCTACACCTTC,CASSSGTGDYGYTF
TRBV7-8,few,TRBJ2-3,NA,TGTGCCAGCAGCCACCCCATTCAAGGGAGAAGCACAGATACGCAGTATTTT,CASSHPIQGRSTDTQYF